Listed here are 19 T cell receptor beta chains from one sample, sequenced in a study of blood T cell repertoires in COVID-19. TCRdb's table, derived via immunoSEQ multiplex PCR, lists solely in-frame clones and lacks some. Of 140,000 to 150,000 clones in the sample, approximately 86% were seen once. The source material was PBMCs or T cells enriched from blood (not recorded which). These receptors were collected from a woman aged 40 to 49 who had been exposed to COVID-19.

The V gene is TRBV25-1, the J gene TRBJ1-1, with 7 bases matching TRBD1. CDR3 size: 14 residues. Trimming took 7 bases from V and 6 from J; bases not matched to a gene: 11. CDR1 is MGHDK, CDR2 SYGVNS, per germline. In DNA, the CDR3 is TGTGCCAGCAAGAAGGGGGCCTCCTTCGCTGAAGCTTTCTTT. This sequence encodes CASKKGASFAEAFF.

The gene calls are TRBV27 and TRBJ1-1; TRBD1 matches at 9 bases. The CDR3 has 14 residues. The V and J ends lost 7 bases and 10 bases, in that order; junction bases with no gene match: 13. CDR1 is MNHEY and CDR2 is SMNVEV in the germline V gene (reference sequence). Here the CDR3 reads CASTPLSGQGLAFF. In nucleotides, the CDR3 is TGTGCCAGCACCCCGCTCTCGGGACAGGGCTTAGCTTTCTTT.

The chain joins TRBV6-5 to TRBJ2-7; tentatively, D is TRBD1 (6 bases). CDR3 length: 12 amino acids. The germline V gene encodes CDR1 MNHEY and CDR2 SVGAGI. V lost 5 bases to trimming and J lost 3 bases, with 8 bases between them. DNA of the CDR3: TGTGCCAGCAGTACAGGGTACTACGAGCAGTACTTC. As protein: CASSTGYYEQYF.

The CDR3 DNA reads as TGCGCCAGCAGCTTGGCCCCACTAGCGGGAGAGATAGATACGCAGTATTTT. This codes for CASSLAPLAGEIDTQYF. The chain couples TRBV5-1 to TRBJ2-3; 11 bases fit TRBD2. Germline-derived CDR1 and CDR2 are SGHRS and YFSETQ. The CDR3 runs to 17 residues. J gave up 5 bases and V 0 bases, and 8 bases lay outside the gene matches.

This chain uses TRBV4-1 with TRBJ2-2; the match to TRBD1 covers 8 bases. The V segment lost 0 bases and the J segment 2 bases; nucleotides outside the gene matches: 2. Germline V lookup: CDR1 MGHRA, CDR2 YSYEKL. The CDR3 extends over 16 amino acids. CDR3 region: CASSQEGQVNTGELFF. DNA for the CDR3: TGCGCCAGCAGCCAAGAGGGACAGGTCAACACCGGGGAGCTGTTTTTT.

J is TRBJ2-7 and V is TRBV28; 11 bases align to TRBD2. This CDR3 is 14 amino acids long. Germline CDR1 MDHEN, CDR2 SYDVKM. After removal of 3 bases from V and 5 bases from J, the junction contained 3 bases not matched to a gene. The CDR3 loop is CASSLETSGNEQYF. Written as DNA, the CDR3 is TGTGCCAGCAGTTTGGAGACTAGCGGGAACGAGCAGTACTTC.

The chain is built from TRBV7-3 and TRBJ2-1, with a possible D match to TRBD1 (6 bases). V was cut by 5 bases and J by 6 bases, with 17 bases left in between. This CDR3 region has 15 residues. The germline CDR1 and CDR2 sequences are SGHTA and FQGTGA. CDR3 bases: TGTGCCAGCAGCCCAATGGACAGCCTTGGCAATGAGCAGTTCTTC. Its translation: CASSPMDSLGNEQFF.

In this sample, this clone turned up a few times. V is TRBV28 and J is TRBJ1-2, with a possible D match to TRBD1 (5 bases). Germline V gene data show CDR1 as MDHEN and CDR2 as SYDVKM. V was shortened by 3 bases and J by 4 bases, with 9 bases between the two germline ends. The CDR3 extends over 13 amino acids. CDR3 sequence: CASSLGEVYGYTF. Here the CDR3 DNA reads TGTGCCAGCAGTTTGGGGGAGGTCTATGGCTACACCTTC.

A single count supports this clone. The V gene is TRBV28, the J gene TRBJ2-5; TRBD1 matches 8 bases. This CDR3 spans 13 amino acids. The V gene's germline CDR1 is MDHEN and CDR2 SYDVKM. With 2 bases clipped from V and 5 bases from J, the junction kept 1 base outside the gene matches. CDR3 sequence: CASSLRDRETQYF. DNA of the CDR3: TGTGCCAGCAGTTTAAGGGACAGGGAGACCCAGTACTTC.

CDR3 sequence reads: CASKILLSPLHF. In nucleotides, the CDR3 is TGTGCCAGCAAGATTTTACTTTCACCCCTCCACTTT. The chain recombines TRBV12-3 or TRBV12-4 with TRBJ1-6; D is ambiguous. Trimming cost V 7 bases and J 9 bases, with 10 bases left between them. The length of the CDR3 is 12 residues.

This clone appeared a single time. This chain joins TRBV9 and TRBJ2-2, with TRBD1 identical over 12 bases. The CDR3 is 15 residues long. The germline V gene has CDR1 SGDLS and CDR2 YYNGEE. The J segment lost 3 bases and the V segment lost 7 bases, leaving 4 bases of the junction unmatched. CDR3: CASDRDRGHTGELFF. In DNA, the CDR3 is TGTGCCAGCGACCGGGACAGGGGGCACACCGGGGAGCTGTTTTTT. Looking up the rest from reference TRBV9 and TRBJ2-2 gives the full variable domain: DSGVTQTPKHLITATGQRVTLRCSPRSGDLSVYWYQQSLDQGLQFLIQYYNGEERAKGNILERFSAQQFPDLHSELNLSSLELGDSALYFCASDRDRGHTGELFFGEGSRLTVL.

To note about this clone: The same CDR3 also results from other DNA sequences found in this sample. The chain uses TRBV7-3 and TRBJ2-1; D is possibly TRBD1 (6 bases). Germline assignment: CDR1 SGHTA and CDR2 FQGTGA. The CDR3 extends over 14 amino acids. Trimming removed 5 bases at V and 5 bases at J, with 13 bases between. CDR3 in DNA: TGTGCCAGCAGCCCAACCACAGGGAACAATGAGCAGTTCTTC. Protein sequence: CASSPTTGNNEQFF.

CDR3: CASSVEQGREKLFF. CDR3 nucleotide sequence: TGTGCCAGCAGCGTAGAACAGGGGCGGGAAAAACTGTTTTTT. V is TRBV9 and J is TRBJ1-4; TRBD1 aligns across 7 bases. The length of the CDR3 is 14 residues. Germline CDR1 reads SGDLS; CDR2 reads YYNGEE. Unmatched junction bases numbered 4, after V lost 0 bases and J lost 8 bases.

The J gene is TRBJ2-7, the V gene TRBV15, with 8 bases identical to TRBD1. Germline lookup yields CDR1 LNHNV and CDR2 YYDKDF (reference sequence). V dropped 1 base and J dropped 6; count of bases not matched to a gene: 5. The CDR3 consists of 14 residues. The CDR3 sequence: CATSRGGQGGEQYF. The CDR3 DNA reads TGTGCCACCAGCAGAGGAGGACAGGGTGGCGAGCAGTACTTC.

This sequence joins TRBV6-1 and TRBJ2-3, with TRBD1 matching over 8 bases. This CDR3 is built from 14 residues. Germline CDR1 and CDR2: MNHNS and SASEGT. V was pared by 2 bases and J by 8 bases, with 6 bases of the junction left unmatched. The CDR3 spells CASSELAGGRTQYF. The CDR3 region has the DNA TGTGCCAGCAGTGAATTAGCAGGGGGCCGTACGCAGTATTTT.

This clone was found once. The chain employs TRBV19 and TRBJ2-5; TRBD1 might be the D (6 bases). The CDR3 runs 13 residues. V shed 4 bases and J shed 4 bases, with 10 bases lying between them. CDR1 and CDR2 (germline): LNHDA, SQIVND (reference sequence). The CDR3 is CASSTKGGETQYF. The CDR3, as DNA: TGTGCCAGTAGTACCAAAGGGGGAGAGACCCAGTACTTC.

The chain has TRBV6-4 and TRBJ2-3, with 8 bases aligning to TRBD2. Germline lookup yields CDR1 MRHNA and CDR2 SNTAGT. The CDR3 spans 14 residues. The V and J ends lost 3 bases and 6 bases, in that order; junction bases with no gene match: 5. This CDR3 is CASSEQRGGDTQYF. The CDR3 DNA sequence: TGTGCCAGCAGTGAGCAACGGGGGGGCGATACGCAGTATTTT.

The chain combines TRBV18 with TRBJ2-5; the match to TRBD2 covers 7 bases. The length of the CDR3 is 14 residues. The J segment lost 3 bases and the V segment lost 0 bases, leaving 1 base of the junction unmatched. Per germline, CDR1 KGHSH and CDR2 LQKENI. CDR3 sequence reads: CASSPPSGEETQYF. CDR3 coding DNA: TGTGCCAGCTCACCACCAAGCGGGGAAGAGACCCAGTACTTC. The whole variable domain, remainder taken from reference TRBV18 and TRBJ2-5, is NAGVMQNPRHLVRRRGQEARLRCSPMKGHSHVYWYRQLPEEGLKFMVYLQKENIIDESGMPKERFSAEFPKEGPSILRIQQVVRGDSAAYFCASSPPSGEETQYFGPGTRLLVL.

CDR3 sequence (DNA): TGTGCCAGCAGCTTGGCTCAACAGGGGCAGCCCCAGCATTTT. It yields the protein CASSLAQQGQPQHF. This chain uses TRBV7-9 with TRBJ1-5; 7 nucleotides align to TRBD1. CDR1 is SEHNR, CDR2 FQNEAQ, per germline (reference sequence). The CDR3 is made up of 14 amino acids. V shed 3 bases, J shed 7 bases, and the junction held 6 bases outside the gene matches.